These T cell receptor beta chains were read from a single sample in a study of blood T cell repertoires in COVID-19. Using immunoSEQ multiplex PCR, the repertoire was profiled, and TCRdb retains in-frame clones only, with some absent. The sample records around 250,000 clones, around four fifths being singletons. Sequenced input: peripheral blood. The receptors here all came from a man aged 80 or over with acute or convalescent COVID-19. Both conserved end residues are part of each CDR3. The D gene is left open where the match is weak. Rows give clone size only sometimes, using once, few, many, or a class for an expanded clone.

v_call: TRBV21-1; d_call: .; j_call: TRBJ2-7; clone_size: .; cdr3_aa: CASNRTGLTSYEQYF; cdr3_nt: TGTGCCAGCAATCGGACAGGATTGACCTCCTACGAGCAGTACTTC
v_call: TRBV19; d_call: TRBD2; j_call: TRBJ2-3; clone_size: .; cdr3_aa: CASSTVAGRGASTDTQYF; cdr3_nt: TGTGCCAGTAGCACCGTGGCGGGGCGGGGGGCAAGCACAGATACGCAGTATTTT
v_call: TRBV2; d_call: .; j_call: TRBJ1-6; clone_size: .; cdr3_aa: CASMREINSPLHF; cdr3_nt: TGTGCCAGCATGAGGGAGATTAATTCACCCCTCCACTTT
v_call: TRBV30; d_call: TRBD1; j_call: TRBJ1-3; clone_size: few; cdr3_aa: CAWSVGHRGGNTIYF; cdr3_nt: TGTGCCTGGAGTGTAGGCCACAGGGGAGGAAACACCATATATTTT
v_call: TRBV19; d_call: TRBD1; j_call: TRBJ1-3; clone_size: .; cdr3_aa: CASRGQETGNTIYF; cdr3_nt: TGTGCCAGTAGGGGACAGGAGACTGGAAACACCATATATTTT
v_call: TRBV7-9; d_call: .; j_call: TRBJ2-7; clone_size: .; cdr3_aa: CASSSDRLTYEQYF; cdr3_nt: TGTGCCAGCAGCTCTGACAGGCTTACCTACGAGCAGTACTTC
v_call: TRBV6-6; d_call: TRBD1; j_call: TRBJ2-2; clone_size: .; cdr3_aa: CASSSQGAGELFF; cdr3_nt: TGTGCCAGCAGTTCTCAGGGGGCCGGGGAGCTGTTTTTT
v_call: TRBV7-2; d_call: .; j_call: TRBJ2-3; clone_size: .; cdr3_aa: CASSLVAGASTDTQYF; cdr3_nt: TGTGCCAGCAGCTTAGTGGCGGGGGCCAGCACAGATACGCAGTATTTT
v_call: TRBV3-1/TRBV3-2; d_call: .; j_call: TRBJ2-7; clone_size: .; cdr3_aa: CASSQYSYEQYF; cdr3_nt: TGTGCCAGCAGCCAATACTCCTACGAGCAGTACTTC
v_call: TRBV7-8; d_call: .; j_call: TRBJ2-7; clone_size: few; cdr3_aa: CASSLQTYTYEQYF; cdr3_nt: TGTGCCAGCAGCTTACAGACATACACCTACGAGCAGTACTTC
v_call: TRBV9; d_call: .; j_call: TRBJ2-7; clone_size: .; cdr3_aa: CASSPPPSAGSYEQYF; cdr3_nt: TGTGCCAGCAGCCCCCCCCCGAGCGCCGGCTCCTACGAGCAGTACTTC
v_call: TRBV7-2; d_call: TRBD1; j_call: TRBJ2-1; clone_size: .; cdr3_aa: CASSLSGQGRYEQFF; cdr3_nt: TGTGCCAGCAGCTTGTCGGGACAGGGTCGTTATGAGCAGTTCTTC
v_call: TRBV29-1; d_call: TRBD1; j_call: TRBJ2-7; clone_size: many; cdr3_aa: CSARTGPYEQYF; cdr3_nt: TGCAGCGCCCGGACAGGCCCCTACGAGCAGTACTTC
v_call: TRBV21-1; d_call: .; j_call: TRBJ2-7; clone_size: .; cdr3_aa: CASSKELTDRAYEQYF; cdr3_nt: TGTGCCAGCAGCAAAGAACTGACCGACAGGGCCTACGAGCAGTACTTC
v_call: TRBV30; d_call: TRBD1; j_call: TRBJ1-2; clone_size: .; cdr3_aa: CAWTRTGLYYGYTF; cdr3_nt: TGTGCCTGGACTCGGACAGGGCTCTACTATGGCTACACCTTC
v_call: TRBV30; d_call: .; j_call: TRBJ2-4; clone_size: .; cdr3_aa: CAWSVWGSGIQYF; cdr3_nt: TGTGCCTGGAGTGTATGGGGCTCCGGCATTCAGTACTTC
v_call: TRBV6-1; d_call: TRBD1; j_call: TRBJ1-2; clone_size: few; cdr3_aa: CASSEDRASAYGYTF; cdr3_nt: TGTGCCAGCAGTGAGGACAGGGCCTCCGCCTATGGCTACACCTTC
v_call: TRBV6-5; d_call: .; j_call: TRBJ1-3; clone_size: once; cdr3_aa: CASSYSPGSGNTIYF; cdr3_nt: TGTGCCAGCAGTTACTCGCCGGGGTCTGGAAACACCATATATTTT
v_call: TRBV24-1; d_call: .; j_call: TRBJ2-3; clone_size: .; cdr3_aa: CATSASGLSTDTQYF; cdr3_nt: TGTGCCACCAGTGCAAGCGGGCTGAGCACAGATACGCAGTATTTT
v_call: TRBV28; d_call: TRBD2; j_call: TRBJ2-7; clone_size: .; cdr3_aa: CASSFLAGDYYEQYF; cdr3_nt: TGTGCCAGCAGTTTTCTGGCGGGGGACTACTACGAGCAGTACTTC
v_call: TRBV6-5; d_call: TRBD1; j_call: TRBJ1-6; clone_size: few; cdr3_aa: CASYGQGDSPLHF; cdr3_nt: TGTGCCAGCTATGGACAGGGGGACTCACCCCTCCACTTT
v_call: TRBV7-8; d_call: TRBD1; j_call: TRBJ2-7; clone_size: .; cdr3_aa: CASSLGTGGWEQYF; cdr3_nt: TGTGCCAGCAGCTTAGGGACAGGGGGTTGGGAGCAGTACTTC
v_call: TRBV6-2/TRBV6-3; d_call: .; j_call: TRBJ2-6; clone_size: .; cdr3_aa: CASSYRKTGFPSGANVLTF; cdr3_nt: TGTGCCAGCAGTTACCGTAAAACAGGTTTTCCTTCTGGGGCCAACGTCCTGACTTTC
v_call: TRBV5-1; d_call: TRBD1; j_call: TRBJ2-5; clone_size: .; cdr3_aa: CASMPGGAKTQYF; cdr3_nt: TGCGCCAGCATGCCAGGGGGCGCGAAGACCCAGTACTTC
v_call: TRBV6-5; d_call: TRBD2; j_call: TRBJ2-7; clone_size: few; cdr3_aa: CASSSGGAWEQYF; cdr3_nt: TGTGCCAGCAGCTCCGGGGGGGCCTGGGAGCAGTACTTC
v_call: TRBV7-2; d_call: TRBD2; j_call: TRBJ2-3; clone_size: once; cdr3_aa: CASSLSPTSGGGTQYF; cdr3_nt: TGTGCCAGCAGCTTATCCCCGACTAGCGGGGGGGGCACGCAGTATTTT
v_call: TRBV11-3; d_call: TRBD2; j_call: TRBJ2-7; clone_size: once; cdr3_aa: CASSLGSGSAYEQYF; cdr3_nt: TGTGCCAGCAGCTTAGGGAGCGGGAGTGCCTACGAGCAGTACTTC
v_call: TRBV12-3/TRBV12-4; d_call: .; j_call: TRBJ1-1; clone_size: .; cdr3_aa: CASSRKQNTEAFF; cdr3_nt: TGTGCCAGCAGTCGAAAACAGAACACTGAAGCTTTCTTT
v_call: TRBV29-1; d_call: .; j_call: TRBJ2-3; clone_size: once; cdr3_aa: CSVSAGAITDTQYF; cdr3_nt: TGCAGCGTCTCTGCGGGGGCCATCACAGATACGCAGTATTTT
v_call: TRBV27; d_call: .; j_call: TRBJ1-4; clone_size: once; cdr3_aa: CASSFGTLEKLFF; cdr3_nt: TGTGCCAGCAGTTTTGGGACACTTGAAAAACTGTTTTTT
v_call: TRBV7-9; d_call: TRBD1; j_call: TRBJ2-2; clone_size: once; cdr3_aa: CASSGGQGNSYTGELFF; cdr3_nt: TGTGCCAGCAGCGGGGGACAGGGTAATTCCTACACCGGGGAGCTGTTTTTT
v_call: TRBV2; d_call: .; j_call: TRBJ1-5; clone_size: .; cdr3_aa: CASSDRTGNQPQHF; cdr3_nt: TGTGCCAGCAGTGACCGTACAGGAAATCAGCCCCAGCATTTT
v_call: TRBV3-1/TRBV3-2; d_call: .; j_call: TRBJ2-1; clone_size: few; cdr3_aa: CASSQEGLTTYNEQFF; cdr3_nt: TGTGCCAGCAGCCAAGAGGGCCTGACAACCTACAATGAGCAGTTCTTC
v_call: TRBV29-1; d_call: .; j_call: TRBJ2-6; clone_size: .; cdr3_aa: CSAVGVGQRGANVLTF; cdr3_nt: TGCAGCGCGGTAGGGGTGGGGCAGCGAGGGGCCAACGTCCTGACTTTC
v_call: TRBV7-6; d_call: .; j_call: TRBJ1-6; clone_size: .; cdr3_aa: CASSLERPRAAKKYNSPLHF; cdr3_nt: TGTGCCAGCAGCTTAGAACGGCCGCGGGCAGCAAAAAAATATAATTCACCCCTCCACTTT
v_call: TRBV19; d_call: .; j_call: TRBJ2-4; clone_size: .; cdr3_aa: CASSRAGFGKNIQYF; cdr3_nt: TGTGCCAGTAGTCGGGCAGGGTTTGGCAAAAACATTCAGTACTTC
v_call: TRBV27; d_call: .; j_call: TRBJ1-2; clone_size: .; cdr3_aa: CASSSHRQAWGYTF; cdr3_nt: TGTGCCAGCAGCTCCCATCGGCAGGCCTGGGGCTACACCTTC
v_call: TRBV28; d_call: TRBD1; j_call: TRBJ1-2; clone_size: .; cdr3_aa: CASTPTGGYGYTF; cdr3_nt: TGTGCCAGCACCCCGACAGGGGGCTATGGCTACACCTTC
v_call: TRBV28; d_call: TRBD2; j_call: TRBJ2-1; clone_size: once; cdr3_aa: CASGGTSGRHEQFF; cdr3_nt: TGTGCCAGCGGGGGGACTAGCGGGAGGCATGAGCAGTTCTTC
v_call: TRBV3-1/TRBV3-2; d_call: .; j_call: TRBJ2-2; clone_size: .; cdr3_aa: CASSQPAGNTGELFF; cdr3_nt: TGTGCCAGCAGCCAACCCGCAGGGAACACCGGGGAGCTGTTTTTT
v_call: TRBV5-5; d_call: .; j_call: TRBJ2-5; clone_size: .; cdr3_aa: CASSLGVIEGGAETQYF; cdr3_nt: TGTGCCAGCAGCTTGGGAGTGATCGAGGGAGGTGCCGAGACCCAGTACTTC
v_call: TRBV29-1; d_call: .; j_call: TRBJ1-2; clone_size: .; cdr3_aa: CSAPGQGLGYTF; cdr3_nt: TGCAGCGCCCCGGGACAAGGTCTTGGCTACACCTTC
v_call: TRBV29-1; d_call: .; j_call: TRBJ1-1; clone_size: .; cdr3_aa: CSAPGAPNTEAFF; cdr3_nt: TGCAGCGCCCCAGGGGCCCCGAACACTGAAGCTTTCTTT
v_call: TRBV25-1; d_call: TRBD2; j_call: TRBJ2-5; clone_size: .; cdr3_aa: CASTPPGGLEETQYF; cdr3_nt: TGTGCCAGCACTCCCCCGGGGGGTTTGGAAGAGACCCAGTACTTC
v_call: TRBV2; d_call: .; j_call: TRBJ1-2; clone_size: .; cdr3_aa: CASRGGNSPYGYTF; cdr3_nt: TGTGCCAGCAGGGGGGGGAACAGCCCCTATGGCTACACCTTC
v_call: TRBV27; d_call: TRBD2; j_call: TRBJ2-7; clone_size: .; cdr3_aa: CASSSQREGPYEQYF; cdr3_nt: TGTGCCAGCAGTTCCCAGCGGGAGGGGCCCTACGAGCAGTACTTC
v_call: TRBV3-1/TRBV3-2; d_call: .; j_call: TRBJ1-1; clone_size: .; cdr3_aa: CASSRGNTEAFF; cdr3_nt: TGTGCCAGCAGCCGCGGGAACACTGAAGCTTTCTTT
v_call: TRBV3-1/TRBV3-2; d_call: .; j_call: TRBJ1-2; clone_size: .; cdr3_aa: CASSPTPKYIRGYTF; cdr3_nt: TGTGCCAGCAGCCCAACTCCAAAATATATACGTGGCTACACCTTC
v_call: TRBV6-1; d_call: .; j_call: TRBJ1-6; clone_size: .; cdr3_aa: CASSEGPMGTSPLHF; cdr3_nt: TGTGCCAGCAGTGAGGGGCCCATGGGAACTTCACCCCTCCACTTT
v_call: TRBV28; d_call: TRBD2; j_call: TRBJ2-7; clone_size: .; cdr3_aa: CASTSGTSGTLYEQYF; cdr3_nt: TGTGCCAGCACGTCCGGGACTAGCGGGACCCTGTACGAGCAGTACTTC
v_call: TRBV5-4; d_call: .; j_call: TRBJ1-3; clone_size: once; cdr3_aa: CASSSGDRVSGNTIYF; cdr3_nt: TGTGCCAGCAGCTCGGGGGACCGCGTCTCTGGAAACACCATATATTTT
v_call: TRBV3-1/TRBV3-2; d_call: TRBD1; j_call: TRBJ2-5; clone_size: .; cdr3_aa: CASSPDRTYQETQYF; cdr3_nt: TGTGCCAGCAGCCCGGACAGGACGTACCAAGAGACCCAGTACTTC
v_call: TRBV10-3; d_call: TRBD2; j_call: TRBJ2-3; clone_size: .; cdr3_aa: CAISLAGGPSDTQYF; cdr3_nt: TGTGCCATCAGCCTAGCGGGAGGGCCCTCGGATACGCAGTATTTT